The present T cell receptor (beta chain) was sequenced within a study of T cell changes during pregnancy in multiple sclerosis. The repertoire was sequenced with immunoSEQ multiplex PCR; TCRdb's copy has only in-frame clones and lacks some. The sample includes roughly 49,000 clones, around 94% of them seen just once. Trimming removed 0 bases from V and 9 bases from J, with 9 bases in between. The CDR3 is 12 amino acids. The germline V gene has CDR1 GTSNPN and CDR2 SVGIG (reference sequence). The chain couples TRBV30 to TRBJ2-1; D may be TRBD2 (5 bases). The sequencing used CD4+ T cells from peripheral blood mononuclear cells, collected in the second trimester of pregnancy. The TCR was taken from a female donor in good health, enrolled as a control in a pregnancy study. The CDR3 here is CAWSVLEGEQFF. DNA of the CDR3: TGTGCCTGGAGTGTACTAGAGGGTGAGCAGTTCTTC.